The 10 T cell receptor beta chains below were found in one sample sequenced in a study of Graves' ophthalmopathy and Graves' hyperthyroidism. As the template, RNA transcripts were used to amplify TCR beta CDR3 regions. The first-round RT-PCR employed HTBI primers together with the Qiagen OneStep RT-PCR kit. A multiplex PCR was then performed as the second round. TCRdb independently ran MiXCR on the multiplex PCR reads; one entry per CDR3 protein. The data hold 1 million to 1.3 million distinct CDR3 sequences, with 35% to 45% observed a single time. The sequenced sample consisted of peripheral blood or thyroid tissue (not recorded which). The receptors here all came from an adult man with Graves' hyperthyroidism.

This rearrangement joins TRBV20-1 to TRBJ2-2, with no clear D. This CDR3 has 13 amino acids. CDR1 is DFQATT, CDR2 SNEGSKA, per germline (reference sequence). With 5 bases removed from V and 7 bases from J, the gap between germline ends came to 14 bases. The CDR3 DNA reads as TGCAGTGCTCCCGGATGGGGAAACGGGGAGCTGTTTTTT. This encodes CSAPGWGNGELFF.

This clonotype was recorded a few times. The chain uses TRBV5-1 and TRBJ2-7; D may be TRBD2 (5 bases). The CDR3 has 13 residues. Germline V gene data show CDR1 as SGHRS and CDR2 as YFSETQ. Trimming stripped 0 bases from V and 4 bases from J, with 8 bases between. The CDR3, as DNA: TGCGCCAGCAGCTTGGGTTGGGAGTACGAGCAGTACTTC. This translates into CASSLGWEYEQYF.

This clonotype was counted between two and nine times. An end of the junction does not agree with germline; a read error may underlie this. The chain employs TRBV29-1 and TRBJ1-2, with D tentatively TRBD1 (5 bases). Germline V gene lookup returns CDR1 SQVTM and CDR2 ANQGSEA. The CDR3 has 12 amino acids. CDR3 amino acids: CSVEEGTEYASF. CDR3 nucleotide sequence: TGCAGCGTTGAAGAAGGGACGGAGTATGCGTCCTTC. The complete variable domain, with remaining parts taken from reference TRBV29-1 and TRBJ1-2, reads SAVISQKPSRDICQRGTSLTIQCQVDSQVTMMFWYRQQPGQSLTLIATANQGSEATYESGFVIDKFPISRPNLTFSTLTVSNMSPEDSSIYLCSVEEGTEYASFGSGTRLTVV.

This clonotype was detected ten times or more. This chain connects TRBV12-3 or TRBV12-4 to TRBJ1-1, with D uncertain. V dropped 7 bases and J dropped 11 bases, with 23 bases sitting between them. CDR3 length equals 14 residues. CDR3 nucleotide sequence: TGTGCCAGCACCGTCATTGGGGTTGCTTCGGGGGCTTTCTTT. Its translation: CASTVIGVASGAFF.

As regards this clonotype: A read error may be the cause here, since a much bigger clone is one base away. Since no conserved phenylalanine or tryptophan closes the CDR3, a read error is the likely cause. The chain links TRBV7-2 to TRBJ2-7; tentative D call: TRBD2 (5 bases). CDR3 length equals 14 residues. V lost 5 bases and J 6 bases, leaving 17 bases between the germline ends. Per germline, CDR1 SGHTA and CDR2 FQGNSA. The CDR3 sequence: CASSRGRALLEQYL. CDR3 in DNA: TGTGCCAGCAGCCGAGGGCGGGCCCTCCTCGAGCAGTACCTC.

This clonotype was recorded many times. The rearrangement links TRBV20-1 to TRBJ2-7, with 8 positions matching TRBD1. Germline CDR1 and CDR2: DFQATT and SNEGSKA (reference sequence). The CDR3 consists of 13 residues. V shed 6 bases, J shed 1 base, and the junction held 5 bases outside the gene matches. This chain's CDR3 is CSAVGTGSYEQYF. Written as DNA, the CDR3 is TGCAGTGCAGTTGGGACAGGATCCTACGAGCAGTACTTC.

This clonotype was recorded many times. Written as DNA, the CDR3 is TGTGCCAGCAGTCAGGGTCCCGGTCAGCCCCAGCATTTT. The encoded protein is CASSQGPGQPQHF. J is TRBJ1-5 and V is TRBV7-9, with D possibly matching TRBD1 (5 bases). This CDR3 is built from 13 residues. Per the germline V gene, CDR1 is SEHNR and CDR2 is FQNEAQ (reference sequence). V lost 6 bases and J 6 bases, leaving 12 bases between the germline ends.

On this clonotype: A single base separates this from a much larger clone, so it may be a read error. This chain's CDR3 is CASSAPGTVLEQYF. The CDR3 DNA reads TGTGCCAGCAGCGCGCCCGGGACCGTCCTCGAGCAGTACTTC. The chain joins TRBV7-8 to TRBJ2-7; possibly TRBD1 or TRBD2 for D (5 bases each). The CDR3 runs to 14 residues. V lost 5 bases to trimming and J lost 6 bases, with 17 bases between them. Germline V gene lookup returns CDR1 SGHVS and CDR2 FQNEAQ.

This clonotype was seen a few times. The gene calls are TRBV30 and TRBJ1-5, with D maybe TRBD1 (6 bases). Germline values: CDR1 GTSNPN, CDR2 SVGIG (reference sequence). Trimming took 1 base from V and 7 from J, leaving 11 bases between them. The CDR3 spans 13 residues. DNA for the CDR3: TGTGCCTGGAGTGGCAGGGGAGGCCAGCCCCAGCATTTT. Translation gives CAWSGRGGQPQHF.

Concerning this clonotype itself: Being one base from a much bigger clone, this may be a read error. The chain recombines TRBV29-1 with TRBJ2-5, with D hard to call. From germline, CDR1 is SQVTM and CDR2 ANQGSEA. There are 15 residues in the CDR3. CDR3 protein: CSVRDDFALQETQCF. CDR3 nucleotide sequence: TGCAGCGTTCGAGATGATTTTGCCCTTCAAGAGACCCAGTGCTTC.